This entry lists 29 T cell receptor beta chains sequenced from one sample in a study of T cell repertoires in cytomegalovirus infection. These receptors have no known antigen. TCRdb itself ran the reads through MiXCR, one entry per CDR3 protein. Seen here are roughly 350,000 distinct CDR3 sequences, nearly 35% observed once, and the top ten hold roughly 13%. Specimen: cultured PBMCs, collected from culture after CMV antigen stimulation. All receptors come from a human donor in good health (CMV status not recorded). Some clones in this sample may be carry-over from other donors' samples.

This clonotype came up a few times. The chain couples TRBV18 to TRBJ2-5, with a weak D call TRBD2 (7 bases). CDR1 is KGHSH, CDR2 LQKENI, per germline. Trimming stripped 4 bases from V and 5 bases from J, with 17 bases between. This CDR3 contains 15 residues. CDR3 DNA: TGTGCCAGCTCACGGGACTACAGGGATGGGGAGACCCAGTACTTC. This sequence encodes CASSRDYRDGETQYF.

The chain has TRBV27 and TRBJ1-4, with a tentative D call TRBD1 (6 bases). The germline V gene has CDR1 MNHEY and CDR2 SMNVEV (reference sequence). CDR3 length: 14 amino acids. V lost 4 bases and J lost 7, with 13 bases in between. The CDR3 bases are TGTGCCAGCAGTTGGGCAGGGGAGTTTGAAAAACTGTTTTTT. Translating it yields CASSWAGEFEKLFF.

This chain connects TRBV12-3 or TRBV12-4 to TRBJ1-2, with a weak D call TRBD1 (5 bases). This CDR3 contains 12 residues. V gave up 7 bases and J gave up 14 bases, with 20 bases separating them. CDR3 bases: TGTGCCAGCACCCGAGGGACGGTCGGGTGGACCTTC. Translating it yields CASTRGTVGWTF.

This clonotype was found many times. CDR3 sequence (DNA): TGTGCCAGCAGCCGGACAGGGGGTGAAAAACTGTTTTTT. Its translation is CASSRTGGEKLFF. The chain joins TRBV7-2 to TRBJ1-4; 10 bases agree with TRBD1. This CDR3 comprises 13 residues. Germline trimming cut 5 bases from V and 7 bases from J; bases unmatched to any gene: 1. CDR1 SGHTA and CDR2 FQGNSA come from the germline V gene.

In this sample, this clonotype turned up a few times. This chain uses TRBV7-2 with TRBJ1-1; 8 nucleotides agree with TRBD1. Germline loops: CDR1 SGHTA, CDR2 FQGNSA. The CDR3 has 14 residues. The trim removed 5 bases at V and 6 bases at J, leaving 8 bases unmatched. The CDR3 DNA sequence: TGTGCCAGCAGCATAAGGACAGGGAGGCCTGAAGCTTTCTTT. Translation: CASSIRTGRPEAFF.

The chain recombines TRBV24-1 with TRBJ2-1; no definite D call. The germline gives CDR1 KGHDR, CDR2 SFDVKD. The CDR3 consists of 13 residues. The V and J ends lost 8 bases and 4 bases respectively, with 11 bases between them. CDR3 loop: CATMPGAYNEQFF. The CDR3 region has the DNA TGTGCCACCATGCCGGGCGCGTACAATGAGCAGTTCTTC.

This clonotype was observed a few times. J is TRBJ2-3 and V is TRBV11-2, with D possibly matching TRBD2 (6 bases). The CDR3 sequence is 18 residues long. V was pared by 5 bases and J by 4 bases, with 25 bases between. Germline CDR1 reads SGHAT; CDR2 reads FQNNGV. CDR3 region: CASSTGDGRFLGADTQYF. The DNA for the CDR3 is TGTGCCAGCAGCACGGGGGATGGACGTTTCCTAGGGGCAGATACGCAGTATTTT.

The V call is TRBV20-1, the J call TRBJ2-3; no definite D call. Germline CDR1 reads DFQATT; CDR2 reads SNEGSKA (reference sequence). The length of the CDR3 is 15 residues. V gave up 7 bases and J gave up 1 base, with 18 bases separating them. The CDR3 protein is CSVPSSRRGTDTQYF. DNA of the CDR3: TGCAGTGTTCCCTCCTCTAGACGGGGCACAGATACGCAGTATTTT.

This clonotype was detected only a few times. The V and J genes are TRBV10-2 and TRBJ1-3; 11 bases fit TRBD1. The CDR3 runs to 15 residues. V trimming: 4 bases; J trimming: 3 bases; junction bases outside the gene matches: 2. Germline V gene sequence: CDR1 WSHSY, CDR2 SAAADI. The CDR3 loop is CASSGTGGHGNTIYF. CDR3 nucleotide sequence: TGCGCCAGCAGTGGGACAGGGGGCCATGGAAACACCATATATTTT.

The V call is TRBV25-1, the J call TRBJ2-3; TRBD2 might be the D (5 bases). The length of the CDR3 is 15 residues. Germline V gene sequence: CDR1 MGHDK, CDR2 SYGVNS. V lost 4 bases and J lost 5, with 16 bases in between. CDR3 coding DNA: TGTGCCAGCAGTGGCTTTACGGGAATTGTAGATACGCAGTATTTT. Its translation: CASSGFTGIVDTQYF.

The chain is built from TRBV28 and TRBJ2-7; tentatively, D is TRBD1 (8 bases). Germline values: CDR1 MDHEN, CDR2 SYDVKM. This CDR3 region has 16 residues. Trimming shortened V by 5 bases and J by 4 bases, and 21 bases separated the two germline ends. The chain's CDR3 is CASSVPTGGGPYEQYF. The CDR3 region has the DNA TGTGCCAGCAGTGTACCCACAGGGGGAGGGCCTTACGAGCAGTACTTC.

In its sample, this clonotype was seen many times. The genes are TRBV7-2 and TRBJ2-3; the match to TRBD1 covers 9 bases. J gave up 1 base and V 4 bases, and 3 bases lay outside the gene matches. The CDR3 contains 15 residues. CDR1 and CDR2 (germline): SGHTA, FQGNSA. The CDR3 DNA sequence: TGTGCCAGCAGCTGGAGGACAGGGGGCACAGATACGCAGTATTTT. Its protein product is CASSWRTGGTDTQYF. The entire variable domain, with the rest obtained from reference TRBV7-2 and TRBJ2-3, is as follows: GAGVSQSPSNKVTEKGKDVELRCDPISGHTALYWYRQSLGQGLEFLIYFQGNSAPDKSGLPSDRFSAERTGGSVSTLTIQRTQQEDSAVYLCASSWRTGGTDTQYFGPGTRLTVL.

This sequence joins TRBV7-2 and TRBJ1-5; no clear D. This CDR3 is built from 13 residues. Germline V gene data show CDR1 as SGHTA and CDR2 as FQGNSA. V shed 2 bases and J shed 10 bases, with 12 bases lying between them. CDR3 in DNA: TGTGCCAGCAGCTTATTCGGGCAGGCTCCCCAGCATTTT. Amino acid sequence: CASSLFGQAPQHF.

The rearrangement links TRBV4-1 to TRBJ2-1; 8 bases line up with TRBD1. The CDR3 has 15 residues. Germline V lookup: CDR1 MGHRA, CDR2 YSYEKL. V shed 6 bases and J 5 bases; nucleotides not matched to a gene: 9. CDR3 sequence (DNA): TGCGCCAGCAGGACAACCCGGGACAGGAACAATGAGCAGTTCTTC. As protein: CASRTTRDRNNEQFF.

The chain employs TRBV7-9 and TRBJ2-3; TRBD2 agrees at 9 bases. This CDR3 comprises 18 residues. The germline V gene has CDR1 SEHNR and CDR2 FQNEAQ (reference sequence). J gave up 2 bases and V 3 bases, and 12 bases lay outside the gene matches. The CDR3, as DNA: TGTGCCAGCAGCTTCGTAGCGGGAGCTGGATTTAACACAGATACGCAGTATTTT. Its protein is CASSFVAGAGFNTDTQYF.

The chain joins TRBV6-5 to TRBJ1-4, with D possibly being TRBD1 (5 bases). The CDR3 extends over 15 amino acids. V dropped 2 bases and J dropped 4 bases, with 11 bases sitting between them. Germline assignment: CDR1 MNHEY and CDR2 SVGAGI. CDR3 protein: CASSYRDADNEKLFF. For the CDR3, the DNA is TGTGCCAGCAGTTACCGGGACGCGGATAATGAAAAACTGTTTTTT.

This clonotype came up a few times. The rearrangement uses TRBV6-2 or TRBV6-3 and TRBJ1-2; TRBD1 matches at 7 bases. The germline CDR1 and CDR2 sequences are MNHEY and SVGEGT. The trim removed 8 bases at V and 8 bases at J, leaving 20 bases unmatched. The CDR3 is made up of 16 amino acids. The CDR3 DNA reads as TGTGCCAGCCGCGAAGGGACAGATTCCCATCTCCACGGCTACACCTTC. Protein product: CASREGTDSHLHGYTF.

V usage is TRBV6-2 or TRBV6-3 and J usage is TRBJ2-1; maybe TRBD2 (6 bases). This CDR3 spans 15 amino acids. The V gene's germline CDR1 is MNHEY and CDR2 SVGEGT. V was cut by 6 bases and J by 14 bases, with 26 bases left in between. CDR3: CASSPDSSGSLGEFF. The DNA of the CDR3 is TGTGCCAGCAGCCCAGACTCAAGCGGGTCTTTGGGGGAGTTCTTC.

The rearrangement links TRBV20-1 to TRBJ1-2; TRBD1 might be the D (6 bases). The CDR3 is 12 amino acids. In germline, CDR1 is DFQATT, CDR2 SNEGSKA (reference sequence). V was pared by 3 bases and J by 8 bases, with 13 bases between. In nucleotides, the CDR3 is TGCAGTGCTAGTCCACAGGGAGGAGGCTACACCTTC. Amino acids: CSASPQGGGYTF.

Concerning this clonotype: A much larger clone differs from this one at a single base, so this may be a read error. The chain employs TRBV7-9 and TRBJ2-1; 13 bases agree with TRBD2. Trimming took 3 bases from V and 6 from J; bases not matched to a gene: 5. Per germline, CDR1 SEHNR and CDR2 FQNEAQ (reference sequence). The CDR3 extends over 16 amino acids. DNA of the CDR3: TGTGCCAGCAGCTTGGGACTAGCGGGATTGGCCAATGAGCAGTTCTTC. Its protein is CASSLGLAGLANEQFF. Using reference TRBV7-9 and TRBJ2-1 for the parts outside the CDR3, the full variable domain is DTGVSQNPRHKITKRGQNVTFRCDPISEHNRLYWYRQTLGQGPEFLTYFQNEAQLEKSRLLSDRFSAERPKGSFSTLEIQRTEQGDSAMYLCASSLGLAGLANEQFFGPGTRLTVL.

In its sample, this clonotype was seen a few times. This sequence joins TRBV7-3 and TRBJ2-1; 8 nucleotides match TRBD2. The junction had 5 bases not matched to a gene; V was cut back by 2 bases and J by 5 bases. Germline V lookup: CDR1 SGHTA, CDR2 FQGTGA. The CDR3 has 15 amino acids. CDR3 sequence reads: CASSLESGSHNEQFF. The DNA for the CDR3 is TGTGCCAGCAGCTTAGAGAGCGGGAGCCACAATGAGCAGTTCTTC.

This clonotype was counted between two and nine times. Here the CDR3 reads CASSKTRTEAFF. CDR3 bases: TGTGCCAGCAGTAAGACCCGGACTGAAGCTTTCTTT. The chain joins TRBV6-1 to TRBJ1-1; no reliable D call. This CDR3 is 12 amino acids long. Trimming stripped 5 bases from V and 5 bases from J, with 9 bases between. The germline gives CDR1 MNHNS, CDR2 SASEGT.

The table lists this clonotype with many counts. CDR3 nucleotides: TGTGCCAGCAGCTTATCCGCGACAGGGGCTATGGAGACCCAGTACTTC. This gives the protein CASSLSATGAMETQYF. This chain uses TRBV7-8 with TRBJ2-5; 8 bases agree with TRBD1. Losses at the gene ends were 2 bases for V and 5 bases for J; bases not matched to a gene: 10. Germline CDR1 reads SGHVS; CDR2 reads FQNEAQ. The CDR3 is made up of 16 amino acids.

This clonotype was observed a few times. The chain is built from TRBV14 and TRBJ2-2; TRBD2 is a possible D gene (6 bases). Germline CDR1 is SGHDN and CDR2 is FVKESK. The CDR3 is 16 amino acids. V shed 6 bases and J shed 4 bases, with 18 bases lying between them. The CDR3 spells CASSRLTSWFTGELFF. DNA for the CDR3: TGTGCCAGCAGTCGTCTGACTAGTTGGTTCACCGGGGAGCTGTTTTTT.

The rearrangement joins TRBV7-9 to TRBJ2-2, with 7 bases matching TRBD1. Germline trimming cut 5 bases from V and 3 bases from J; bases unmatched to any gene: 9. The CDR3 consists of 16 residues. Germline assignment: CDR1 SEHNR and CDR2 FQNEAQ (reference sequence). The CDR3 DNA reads TGTGCCAGCAGCGGCAGGACAGGACGGGACACCGGGGAGCTGTTTTTT. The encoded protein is CASSGRTGRDTGELFF.

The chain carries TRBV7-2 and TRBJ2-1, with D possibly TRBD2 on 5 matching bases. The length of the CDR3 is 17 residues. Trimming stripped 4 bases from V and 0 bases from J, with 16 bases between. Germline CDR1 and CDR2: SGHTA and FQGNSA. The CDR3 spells CASSYAPLAFSYNEQFF. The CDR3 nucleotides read TGTGCCAGCAGCTATGCCCCCTTAGCGTTCTCCTACAATGAGCAGTTCTTC.

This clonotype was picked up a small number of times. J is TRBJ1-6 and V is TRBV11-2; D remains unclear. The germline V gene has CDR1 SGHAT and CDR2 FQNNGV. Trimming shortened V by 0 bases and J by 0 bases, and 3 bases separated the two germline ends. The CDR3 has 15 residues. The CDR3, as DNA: TGTGCCAGCAGCTTAGATAGCTCCTATAATTCACCCCTCCACTTT. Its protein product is CASSLDSSYNSPLHF.

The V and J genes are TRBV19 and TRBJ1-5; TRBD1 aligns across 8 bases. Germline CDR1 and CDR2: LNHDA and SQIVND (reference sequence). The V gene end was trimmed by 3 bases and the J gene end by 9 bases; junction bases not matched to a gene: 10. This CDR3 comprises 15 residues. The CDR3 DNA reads TGTGCCAGTAGTATTGGACAGGGAATCTTGCGGCCCCAGCATTTT. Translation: CASSIGQGILRPQHF.

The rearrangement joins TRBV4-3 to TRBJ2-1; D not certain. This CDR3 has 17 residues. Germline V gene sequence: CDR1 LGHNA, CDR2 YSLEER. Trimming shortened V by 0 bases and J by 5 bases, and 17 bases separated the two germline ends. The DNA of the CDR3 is TGCGCCAGCAGCCAAGATGTTATTCTCAGTTCGGACAATGAGCAGTTCTTC. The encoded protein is CASSQDVILSSDNEQFF.